The present entry profiles one T cell receptor beta chain with its context. Its specificity is unknown. The primer mix had 60 Vbeta and 13 Jbeta primers. Assay: immunoSEQ multiplex PCR; the TCRdb copy retains only in-frame clones and omits some. The table shows about 220,000 clones, with 82% occurring only once. This entry is derived from a study of cytomegalovirus exposure and HLA in healthy donors. Regarding the study as a whole: The availability of immune exposure information extended only to CMV serostatus.

This CDR3 is 17 amino acids long. The germline CDR1 and CDR2 sequences are LNHDA and SQIVND (reference sequence). The V and J ends lost 8 bases and 4 bases respectively, with 24 bases between them. The source of this sequence is a man aged 40-49 years in good health and CMV-seropositive. The sequencing sample was made of PBMCs. The genes are TRBV19 and TRBJ2-1; possibly TRBD2 for D (6 bases). The CDR3: CASALASVAATYNEQFF. The CDR3 nucleotides read TGTGCCAGTGCACTGGCCTCGGTAGCGGCAACTTACAATGAGCAGTTCTTC.